A single T cell receptor beta chain is shown here with its context. Its antigen is as yet unknown. Each CDR3 protein is one row after TCRdb ran MiXCR on the 5' RACE reads. The data contain roughly 250,000 distinct CDR3 sequences, around 17% of them singletons. The sample comes from a study of T-cell memory formation after mild COVID-19. The CDR3 has 15 residues. Germline V gene lookup returns CDR1 KGHSH and CDR2 LQKENI. The V gene end was trimmed by 1 base and the J gene end by 1 base; junction bases not matched to a gene: 3. The study, taken as a whole, reports: A second wave of clones peaked on day 37, and their SARS-CoV-2 specificity went unconfirmed. Pre-infection memory contained some responding clones, which suggested that cross-reactive memory had joined. Clones that contracted clustered mainly in CM and EM if CD4+ and in EMRA if CD8+.

The material sequenced was PBMCs or a T cell subset sorted from them (not recorded which). This TCR came from a man in his late teens or twenties who had mild COVID-19 (a few samples of this study predate the infection). Cell type and time point are not known. The chain employs TRBV18 and TRBJ1-1, with 7 bases lining up with TRBD1. CDR3 in DNA: TGTGCCAGCTCACCACGGGGACAGCAGAACACTGAAGCTTTCTTT. Translated: CASSPRGQQNTEAFF. The full variable domain, with the rest looked up from reference TRBV18 and TRBJ1-1, is NAGVMQNPRHLVRRRGQEARLRCSPMKGHSHVYWYRQLPEEGLKFMVYLQKENIIDESGMPKERFSAEFPKEGPSILRIQQVVRGDSAAYFCASSPRGQQNTEAFFGQGTRLTVV.